This T cell receptor beta chain was captured by sequencing in a study of cytomegalovirus exposure and HLA in healthy donors. The study's findings and limits: Being indistinguishable, some V segments were excluded, TRBV6-2 and TRBV6-3 among them.

V was shortened by 5 bases and J by 0 bases, with 11 bases between the two germline ends. The CDR3 covers 15 residues. CDR1 and CDR2 from the germline V gene are SEHNR and FQNEAQ (reference sequence). Only a few counts were recorded for this clone. The antigen remains unidentified. Amplification used 60 Vbeta primers and 13 Jbeta primers. The repertoire was sequenced with immunoSEQ multiplex PCR; TCRdb's copy has only in-frame clones and lacks some. Of approximately 80,000 clones in the sample, around 70% are singletons; the top ten hold 16%. This chain connects TRBV7-9 to TRBJ2-4, with D possibly TRBD2 on 6 matching bases. The sample comprised PBMCs. The sequence was obtained from a woman aged 40 to 49 in good health and CMV-seropositive. CDR3 protein: CASSPDGGAKNIQYF. The CDR3 bases are TGTGCCAGCAGCCCGGACGGGGGAGCCAAAAACATTCAGTACTTC.